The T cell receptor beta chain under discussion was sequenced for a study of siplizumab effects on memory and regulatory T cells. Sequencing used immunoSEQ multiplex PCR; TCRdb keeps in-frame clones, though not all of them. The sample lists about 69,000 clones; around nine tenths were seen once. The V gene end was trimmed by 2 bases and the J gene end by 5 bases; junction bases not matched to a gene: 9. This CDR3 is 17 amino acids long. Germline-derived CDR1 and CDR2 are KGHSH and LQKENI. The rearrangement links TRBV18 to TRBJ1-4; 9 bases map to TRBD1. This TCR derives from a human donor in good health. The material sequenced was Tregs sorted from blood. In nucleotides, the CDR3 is TGTGCCAGCTCACCAAACCTGGGACAGGGAAGGAATGAAAAACTGTTTTTT. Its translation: CASSPNLGQGRNEKLFF.